This T cell receptor beta chain derives from a study of graft-versus-host responses after intestinal transplantation listed by TCRdb under 2021. Study-level background: The transplants that recipients received were multivisceral, liver-intestinal, or isolated intestinal. All recipients received anti-thymocyte globulin induction followed by maintenance tacrolimus and steroids for roughly three years. After intestinal transplantation, graft-versus-host and host-versus-graft alloreactive T cell clones were followed in the graft, circulation and bone marrow using bulk TCR-beta CDR3 sequencing. To identify alloreactive clones, pre-transplant mixed lymphocyte reaction products were sequenced and then compared with unstimulated pre-transplant donor and recipient T cells. The cohort enrolled under 30 intestinal transplant recipients, one of whom was a retransplant, and a few patients without pretransplant specimens were excluded. Donor T cell macrochimerism was defined as a peak of at least 4% donor T cells among recipient peripheral blood mononuclear cells. Rather than being sequenced by the commercial service, samples from a few later patients were sequenced in-house on an Illumina MiSeq and processed with MiXCR.

Note on this clone: Base quality data are lacking; no much larger clone is found one base away.

The CDR3 covers 14 residues, taking in both the cysteine and the phenylalanine. Only CDR3 DNA remains: 42 bases, in frame from the first base. V ends up 3 bases short and J 7 bases short, with an unmatched junction base count of 5. The germline V gene supplies CDR1 SGHAT and CDR2 FQNNGV. The research as a whole found: The relatively low number and heterogeneity of intestinal transplant patients limited the conclusions. GvH clones were found in recipient bone marrow, and some of the GvH clones appeared earlier in ileal mucosa or blood, which is consistent with an intestinal mucosal origin. In patients with donor T cell macrochimerism, the allografts had high GvH to HvG T cell clonal ratios. Peak levels of circulating GvH clones were associated with declines in HvG clones early after transplant.

The time point label on this specimen signifies: cells obtained before transplantation from donor or recipient. Mixed lymphocyte reactions plated about 200,000 CFSE-labeled pre-transplant responders with about 200,000 irradiated violet-dye-labeled stimulators and were cultured for around six days. Proliferating CD3+CD4+CFSE-low and CD3+CD8+CFSE-low responder cells were FACS-sorted on a BD Influx sorter after the mixed lymphocyte reaction. Library preparation used the immunoSEQ multiplex PCR assay. For most patients, genomic DNA was isolated with the Qiagen DNeasy Blood and Tissue Kit and sent frozen to Adaptive Biotechnologies for TCR sequencing. Adaptive Biotechnologies carried out high-throughput TCR-beta CDR3 sequencing of genomic DNA for most patients. As for the authors' bioinformatics: TCR sequencing data for roughly 20 patients were retrieved from Adaptive's ImmunoSEQ software; a few other patients were processed with MiXCR and VDJtools. To correct CD4 versus CD8 sorting errors, any sequence found in both subsets at a frequency ratio below 5:1 was removed. CDR3 nucleotide sequences shared by donor and recipient were removed because the origin of these sequences could not be assigned. To be classed as alloreactive, a clone needed at least 2-fold expansion over unstimulated cells and a minimum CFSE-low frequency of 0.002% (template counts) or 0.001% (read counts). Mappable clones were those detected in sequenced pre-transplant spleen, lymph node, or MLR CFSE-low populations of the donor or recipient. Cumulative frequency of alloreactive clones was calculated as a percentage of all sequences weighted by copy number. The clones in this table, taken by TCRdb from immuneACCESS, are in-frame only. Not every clone is retained; where verified, under half of the shortfall comes from an unresolved V gene, and the cause of the rest is unknown. That table gives V, J and clone size, and the DNA gave D and trimming. The sample profile shows tens of thousands of clones; approximately 40% of them were found once. The leading ten clones occupy approximately 1.3% of the sample.

The source is a human patient who was an organ donor for intestinal transplantation. Here the chain combines TRBV11-2 and TRBJ2-2; a stretch of 7 junction bases matches TRBD1. Material: alloreactive CD8+ T cells from a mixed lymphocyte reaction culture, obtained before transplantation. Interpreted using the paper, the cell subset or site label stands for: CFSE-low proliferating T cells sorted from roughly six-day pre-transplant mixed lymphocyte reaction (GvH or HvG direction). For the CDR3, the sequence is CASSLTGNGGELFF. The DNA is TGTGCCAGCAGCTTGACAGGGAACGGCGGGGAGCTGTTTTTT.